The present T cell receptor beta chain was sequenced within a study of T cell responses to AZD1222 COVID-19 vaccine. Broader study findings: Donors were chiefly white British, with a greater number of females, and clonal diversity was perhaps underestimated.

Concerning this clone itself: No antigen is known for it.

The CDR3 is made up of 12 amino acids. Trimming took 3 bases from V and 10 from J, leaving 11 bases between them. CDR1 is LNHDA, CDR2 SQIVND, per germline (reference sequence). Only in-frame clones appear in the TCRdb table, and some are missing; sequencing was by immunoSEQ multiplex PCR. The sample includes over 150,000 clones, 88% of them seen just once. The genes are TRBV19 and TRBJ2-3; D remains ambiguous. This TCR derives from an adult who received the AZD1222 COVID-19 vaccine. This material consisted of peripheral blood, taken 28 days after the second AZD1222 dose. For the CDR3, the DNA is TGTGCCAGTAGTATCAGTATTGGATCGCAGTATTTT. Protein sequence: CASSISIGSQYF.